These 21 T cell receptor beta chains came from one sample sequenced in a study of cytomegalovirus exposure and HLA in healthy donors. The PCR made use of 60 Vbeta and 13 Jbeta primers. Data came from immunoSEQ multiplex PCR; TCRdb stores just in-frame clones and leaves some out. The table includes roughly 120,000 clones, around 78% detected once. Input material: PBMCs. These TCRs come from a young woman in good health and CMV-seronegative.

This rearrangement joins TRBV5-4 to TRBJ1-3, with D uncertain. Germline V gives CDR1 SGHNT, CDR2 YYREEE (reference sequence). Trimming stripped 0 bases from V and 0 bases from J, with 4 bases between. The CDR3 has 14 residues. The CDR3 spells CASSLDSSGNTIYF. CDR3 in DNA: TGTGCCAGCAGCTTGGACAGCTCTGGAAACACCATATATTTT.

This chain links TRBV2 with TRBJ1-4, with TRBD1 identical over 9 bases. The V and J ends lost 11 bases and 6 bases, in that order; junction bases with no gene match: 1. In germline, CDR1 is SNHLY, CDR2 FYNNEI. The CDR3 length is 11 residues. The CDR3 nucleotides read TGTGCCCGGGACAGGGATGAAAAACTGTTTTTT. Amino acids: CARDRDEKLFF.

V gene TRBV9 combines with J gene TRBJ2-7; 9 positions match TRBD1. Germline values: CDR1 SGDLS, CDR2 YYNGEE. The J segment lost 2 bases and the V segment lost 3 bases, leaving 9 bases of the junction unmatched. The CDR3 runs 16 residues. The CDR3 DNA reads as TGTGCCAGCAGCGCTACAGGGGGCCTACTCCCCTACGAGCAGTACTTC. This codes for CASSATGGLLPYEQYF.

V usage is TRBV5-1 and J usage is TRBJ1-1; possible D gene TRBD1, 5 bases. V was shortened by 3 bases and J by 3 bases, with 12 bases between the two germline ends. This CDR3 spans 14 amino acids. Germline V lookup: CDR1 SGHRS, CDR2 YFSETQ. The CDR3 here is CASSWGGGHTEAFF. CDR3 bases: TGCGCCAGCAGCTGGGGGGGAGGCCACACTGAAGCTTTCTTT.

In this sample, this clone turned up once. One end of the junction fails to match germline, which may point to a read error. This chain joins TRBV11-2 and TRBJ2-5; D is perhaps TRBD2 (6 bases). The CDR3 spans 15 residues. The germline gives CDR1 SGHAT, CDR2 FQNNGV. This CDR3 is CASTLGAGRQETQYF. In DNA form, the CDR3 reads TGTGCCAGCACCTTAGGGGCGGGACGACAAGAGACCCAGTACTTC.

The chain couples TRBV5-4 to TRBJ2-2; D perhaps matches TRBD2 (5 bases). V lost 1 base, J lost 1 base, and 11 bases lay in between. The CDR3 is 16 amino acids. CDR1 is SGHNT and CDR2 is YYREEE in the germline V gene (reference sequence). In DNA form, the CDR3 reads TGTGCCAGCAGCTTGCTCGGCGGACTGAACACCGGGGAGCTGTTTTTT. Amino acid sequence: CASSLLGGLNTGELFF. The variable domain in full, with the rest retrieved from reference TRBV5-4 and TRBJ2-2, is ETGVTQSPTHLIKTRGQQVTLRCSSQSGHNTVSWYQQALGQGPQFIFQYYREEENGRGNFPPRFSGLQFPNYSSELNVNALELDDSALYLCASSLLGGLNTGELFFGEGSRLTVL.

This chain joins TRBV9 and TRBJ2-5; 8 bases map to TRBD2. This CDR3 is 14 amino acids long. The ends lost 0 bases at V and 7 bases at J; junction bases unmatched: 5. Germline values: CDR1 SGDLS, CDR2 YYNGEE. The CDR3 DNA sequence: TGTGCCAGCAGCGTAGTGGCGGGGGGACGGACCCAGTACTTC. Amino acids: CASSVVAGGRTQYF.

The chain has TRBV7-2 and TRBJ2-7; the match to TRBD1 covers 10 bases. J lost 5 bases, V lost 10 bases, and 11 bases had no gene match. Germline assignment: CDR1 SGHTA and CDR2 FQGNSA. CDR3 length: 14 amino acids. CDR3 amino acids: CATIRDRGSHEQYF. CDR3 nucleotides: TGTGCCACCATACGGGACAGGGGATCCCACGAGCAGTACTTC.

V and J are TRBV2 and TRBJ1-1, with D tentatively TRBD1 (6 bases). The CDR3 spans 13 residues. V was shortened by 6 bases and J by 3 bases, with 11 bases between the two germline ends. Germline loops: CDR1 SNHLY, CDR2 FYNNEI. CDR3 nucleotides: TGTGCCAGCAGCAAACAGGGCTACACTGAAGCTTTCTTT. The encoded protein is CASSKQGYTEAFF.

This chain connects TRBV28 to TRBJ1-5; 7 nucleotides line up with TRBD1. Germline V gene sequence: CDR1 MDHEN, CDR2 SYDVKM. The ends lost 6 bases at V and 7 bases at J; junction bases unmatched: 6. CDR3 length: 13 residues. CDR3 protein: CASRRNRGQPQHF. CDR3 DNA sequence: TGTGCCAGCAGGCGTAACAGGGGACAGCCCCAGCATTTT.

V usage is TRBV6-5 and J usage is TRBJ2-1; 11 bases match TRBD1. Germline V gene sequence: CDR1 MNHEY, CDR2 SVGAGI. V lost 6 bases, J lost 9 bases, and 7 bases stayed unmatched. The CDR3 loop spans 14 amino acids. This chain's CDR3 is CASSRDGQGAEQFF. The CDR3 nucleotides read TGTGCCAGCAGCCGAGACGGACAGGGGGCTGAGCAGTTCTTC.

This chain uses TRBV4-3 with TRBJ2-1, with 8 bases that match TRBD2. This CDR3 is 15 amino acids long. Germline V lookup: CDR1 LGHNA, CDR2 YSLEER. The V gene end was trimmed by 4 bases and the J gene end by 3 bases; junction bases not matched to a gene: 5. CDR3 protein: CASSPGRGLYNEQFF. In DNA, the CDR3 is TGCGCCAGCAGCCCCGGGAGGGGACTCTACAATGAGCAGTTCTTC.

The V call is TRBV2, the J call TRBJ1-1, with D uncertain. V lost 6 bases and J lost 0, with 8 bases in between. The CDR3 loop spans 13 amino acids. Germline V gene sequence: CDR1 SNHLY, CDR2 FYNNEI. In nucleotides, the CDR3 is TGTGCCAGCAGGGGAGTCATGAACACTGAAGCTTTCTTT. Translating it yields CASRGVMNTEAFF.

The genes are TRBV11-2 and TRBJ2-5, with D perhaps matching TRBD1 (5 bases). The J call may be mistaken, given a closer DNA end match to TRBJ2-7. The CDR3 consists of 18 residues. Germline CDR1 SGHAT, CDR2 FQNNGV. The chain's CDR3 is CASSPISRQRRRTYEQYF. CDR3 sequence (DNA): TGTGCCAGCAGCCCCATCTCGAGACAGAGAAGAAGGACCTACGAGCAGTACTTC.

The genes are TRBV5-1 and TRBJ1-1; 8 bases match TRBD1. Per the germline V gene, CDR1 is SGHRS and CDR2 is YFSETQ. Trimming removed 5 bases from V and 1 base from J; junction bases left unmatched: 7. The CDR3 covers 15 residues. CDR3 in amino acids: CASSLKDRANTEAFF. Here the CDR3 DNA reads TGCGCCAGCAGTCTTAAGGACAGGGCGAACACTGAAGCTTTCTTT.

This clone was detected once. This sequence joins TRBV7-9 and TRBJ2-3; D remains ambiguous. Trimming removed 4 bases from V and 4 bases from J, with 21 bases in between. This CDR3 contains 17 residues. CDR1 is SEHNR, CDR2 FQNEAQ, per germline (reference sequence). CDR3 DNA sequence: TGTGCCAGCAGCTCACCCAAAGACCTGGAGTTGTCAGATACGCAGTATTTT. It specifies CASSSPKDLELSDTQYF.

V and J are TRBV15 and TRBJ2-1, with 9 bases matching TRBD1. This CDR3 has 15 residues. The J segment lost 8 bases and the V segment lost 3 bases, leaving 8 bases of the junction unmatched. CDR1 and CDR2 from the germline V gene are LNHNV and YYDKDF (reference sequence). In DNA, the CDR3 is TGTGCCACCAGCAGGACAGGGACAGGGATCGATGAGCAGTTCTTC. Its protein is CATSRTGTGIDEQFF. Based on the CDR3 plus reference TRBV15 and TRBJ2-1, the full variable domain is DAMVIQNPRYQVTQFGKPVTLSCSQTLNHNVMYWYQQKSSQAPKLLFHYYDKDFNNEADTPDNFQSRRPNTSFCFLDIRSPGLGDTAMYLCATSRTGTGIDEQFFGPGTRLTVL.

The J gene is TRBJ2-7, the V gene TRBV2; possible D gene TRBD2, 6 bases. Germline lookup yields CDR1 SNHLY and CDR2 FYNNEI. The length of the CDR3 is 13 residues. V was shortened by 6 bases and J by 6 bases, with 15 bases between the two germline ends. DNA of the CDR3: TGTGCCAGCAGCTCTCAGGTCGGGGGCGAGCAGTACTTC. Protein product: CASSSQVGGEQYF.

The rearrangement uses TRBV6-6 and TRBJ2-3, with D unresolved. The CDR3 has 14 amino acids. Trimming took 0 bases from V and 0 from J, leaving 4 bases between them. Germline V lookup: CDR1 MNHNY, CDR2 SVGAGI (reference sequence). CDR3 nucleotide sequence: TGTGCCAGCAGTTACTCGCGGAGCACAGATACGCAGTATTTT. Translating it yields CASSYSRSTDTQYF.

The CDR3 DNA reads as TGTGCCAGTAGTTCCCAGGGCACAGATACGCAGTATTTT. Its protein is CASSSQGTDTQYF. The gene calls are TRBV19 and TRBJ2-3; no clear D gene. V shed 5 bases and J shed 1 base, with 7 bases lying between them. Germline CDR1 is LNHDA and CDR2 is SQIVND (reference sequence). The CDR3 is 13 residues long.

The chain has TRBV7-2 and TRBJ1-1, with a possible D match to TRBD1 (5 bases). CDR1 SGHTA and CDR2 FQGNSA come from the germline V gene. This CDR3 region has 15 residues. With 1 base removed from V and 6 bases from J, the gap between germline ends came to 15 bases. This chain's CDR3 is CASSLDVGQGAEAFF. The CDR3 region has the DNA TGTGCCAGCAGCTTAGACGTGGGCCAAGGGGCTGAAGCTTTCTTT.